This TCR beta chain is drawn from a study of blood T cells in healthy people across ages. General study results and limits: Per million T cells, TCR beta diversity dropped about linearly as age rose.

As regards this clonotype: The antigen is undetermined.

The junction had 11 bases not matched to a gene; V was cut back by 3 bases and J by 2 bases. The CDR3 sequence is 16 residues long. Germline CDR1 SGDLS, CDR2 YYNGEE. Samples had at least 7 million PBMCs isolated from them. Total RNA extracted from each sample amounted to at least 6 micrograms. The authors ran a second PCR of about 7 to 11 cycles using a sample-barcoded 5' primer and a J-beta primer mix. TCRdb recomputed calls from the 5' RACE reads with MiXCR, one row per CDR3 protein. Of roughly 700,000 distinct CDR3 sequences in the sample, 20% to 25% are singletons; the top ten hold more than 7.5%. These records were also assigned to another study, of T cells of mothers and their children. As reported in that work: Mothers and children who were related shared slightly more overlap than unrelated pairs, but not significantly more.

The TCR originated in a boy between 5 and 17 years old in good health. The sequenced sample was blood. The rearrangement joins TRBV9 to TRBJ2-7; 7 bases align to TRBD1. The CDR3 bases are TGTGCCAGCAGCGCCCAGACAGGGCGGGTCCCCTACGAGCAGTACTTC. Its protein product is CASSAQTGRVPYEQYF.